This T cell receptor beta chain was captured by sequencing in a study of T cells in Graves' hyperthyroidism and ophthalmopathy. The PBMCs studied were ones that came from around 10 ml fresh peripheral blood. V lost 11 bases, J lost 6 bases, and 10 bases stayed unmatched. Germline-derived CDR1 and CDR2 are SNHLY and FYNNEI. This CDR3 comprises 14 residues. What was amplified from RNA transcripts were TCR beta CDR3 regions. When the TCR CDR3 underwent first-round RT-PCR, the HTBI primer set was used. TCRdb itself ran the multiplex PCR reads through MiXCR, one entry per CDR3 protein. The repertoire consists of about 380,000 distinct CDR3 sequences, with approximately 13% occurring once and the leading ten covering 9.5% to 12%.

The sequence was collected from a woman in her sixties with Graves' hyperthyroidism. This chain uses TRBV2 with TRBJ1-1, with 12 bases lining up with TRBD1. The material sequenced was blood. The CDR3 region is CAGRGTGGIAEAFF. CDR3 DNA: TGTGCCGGGAGGGGGACAGGGGGCATCGCTGAAGCTTTCTTT.